This record looks at one T cell receptor (beta chain) sequence and its context. Antigen: not known. This entry belongs to a study of cytomegalovirus exposure and HLA in healthy donors. Overall study results and limits: More clonal expansion characterized HLA-associated TCR beta chains than equally common others in a later analysis. The authors assumed roughly uniform sequencing depth across donors for presence/absence analyses. One variant, a missense change in DCLRE1C, was linked in a later analysis to TCR beta V- and J-gene trimming. Usually a TCR sequence was rare, but some public TCRs were found in many donors.

V gave up 2 bases and J gave up 0 bases, with 12 bases separating them. This CDR3 contains 16 residues. Germline V lookup: CDR1 SGHRS, CDR2 YFSETQ. The PCR made use of 60 Vbeta and 13 Jbeta primers. This table comes from immunoSEQ multiplex PCR, and its TCRdb copy is limited to in-frame clones, with some not included. The table records approximately 51,000 clones, approximately 68% of them present only once. Sequencing was performed on PBMCs. This receptor was obtained from a man aged 25 to 40 in good health and CMV-seronegative. V is TRBV5-1 and J is TRBJ1-3, with TRBD1 as a possible D gene (5 bases). In DNA form, the CDR3 reads TGCGCCAGCAGCTTTCAGGGATTAGTCTCTGGAAACACCATATATTTT. Protein product: CASSFQGLVSGNTIYF.